A selection of T cell receptor beta chains follows, all from one sample in a study of T-cell memory formation after mild COVID-19. TCRdb passed the 5' RACE reads through MiXCR, listing each CDR3 protein once. Among about 190,000 distinct CDR3 sequences listed, 15% to 20% were seen once. The sequenced material came from PBMCs or a T cell subset sorted from them (not recorded which). The receptors originated from an adult woman who had mild COVID-19 (a few samples of this study predate the infection). Cell type and time point are not known. The CDR3 runs from the conserved cysteine through the conserved F or W. The order of the fields is V gene, CDR3 protein.

TRBV6-5 | CASRPQGGGTEAFF
TRBV12-3/TRBV12-4 | CASSKTPPGSSTDTQYF
TRBV7-2 | CASSLVAGASPIIRDYGYTF
TRBV27 | CASSLNAGGNTEAFF
TRBV10-3 | CAISERDPNSPLHF
TRBV9 | CASSVGLAGAGLSYNEQFF
TRBV5-1 | CASSSTGTGANVLTF
TRBV29-1 | CSVRGQGGEQYF
TRBV20-1 | CSARGGVGSNQPQHF
TRBV4-3 | CASSRQGLTEAFF
TRBV11-2 | CASSPEGTIYF
TRBV24-1 | CATSGGTGGNEQFF
TRBV3-1 | CASSQVGQGSSPLHF
TRBV11-1 | CASSKDELQIGNTEAFF
TRBV7-9 | CASSPGLAGGPIADTQYF
TRBV4-1 | CASSQVAGQNYEQYF
TRBV4-1 | CASSQDMSGGYGDTQYF
TRBV5-5 | CASRTGTGGSGANVLTF
TRBV3-1 | CASSQEFATGRDYEQYF
TRBV10-3 | CATLSGGGNEQFF
TRBV12-3/TRBV12-4 | CASSFRGLGYTF
TRBV20-1 | CSANPGLAGGRRAETQYF
TRBV28 | CASSSAWEGRGYTF
TRBV7-2 | CASSLTGGNEKLFF
TRBV25-1 | CASSESGTYQETQYF
TRBV9 | CASIQGPHTYGYTF
TRBV19 | CASEGRESAKNIQYF